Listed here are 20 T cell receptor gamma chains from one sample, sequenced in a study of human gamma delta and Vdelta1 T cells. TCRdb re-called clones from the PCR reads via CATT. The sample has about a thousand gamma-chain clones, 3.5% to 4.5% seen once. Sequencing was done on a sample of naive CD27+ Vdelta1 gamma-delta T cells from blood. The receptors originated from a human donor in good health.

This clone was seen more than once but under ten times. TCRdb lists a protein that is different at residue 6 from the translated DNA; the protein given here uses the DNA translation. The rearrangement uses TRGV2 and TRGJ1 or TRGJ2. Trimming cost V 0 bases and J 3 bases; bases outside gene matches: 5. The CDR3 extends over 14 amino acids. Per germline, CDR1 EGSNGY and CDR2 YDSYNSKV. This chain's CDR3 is CATWDGPGYYKKLF. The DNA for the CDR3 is TGTGCCACCTGGGACGGGCCGGGTTATTATAAGAAACTCTTT.

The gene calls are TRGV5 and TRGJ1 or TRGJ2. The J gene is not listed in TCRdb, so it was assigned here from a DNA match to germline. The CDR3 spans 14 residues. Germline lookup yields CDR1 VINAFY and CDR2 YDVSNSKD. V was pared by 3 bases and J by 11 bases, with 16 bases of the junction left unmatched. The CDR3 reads CATWDGREGKEKLF. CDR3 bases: TGTGCCACCTGGGACGGGCGGGAAGGAAAGGAGAAACTCTTT.

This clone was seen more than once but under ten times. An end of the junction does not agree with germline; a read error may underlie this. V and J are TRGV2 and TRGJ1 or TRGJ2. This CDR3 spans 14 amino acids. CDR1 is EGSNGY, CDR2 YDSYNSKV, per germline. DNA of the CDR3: TGTGCCACCTGGGACGATACGGATTATTATAGGAAAATATTT. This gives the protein CATWDDTDYYRKIF.

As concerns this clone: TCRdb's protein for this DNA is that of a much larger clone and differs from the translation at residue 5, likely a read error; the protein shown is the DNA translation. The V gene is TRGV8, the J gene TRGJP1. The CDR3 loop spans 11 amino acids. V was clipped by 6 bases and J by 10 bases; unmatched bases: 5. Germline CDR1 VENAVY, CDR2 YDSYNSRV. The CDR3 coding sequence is TGTGCCACCTGGAGGAATTGGTTCAAGATATTT. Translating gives CATWRNWFKIF.

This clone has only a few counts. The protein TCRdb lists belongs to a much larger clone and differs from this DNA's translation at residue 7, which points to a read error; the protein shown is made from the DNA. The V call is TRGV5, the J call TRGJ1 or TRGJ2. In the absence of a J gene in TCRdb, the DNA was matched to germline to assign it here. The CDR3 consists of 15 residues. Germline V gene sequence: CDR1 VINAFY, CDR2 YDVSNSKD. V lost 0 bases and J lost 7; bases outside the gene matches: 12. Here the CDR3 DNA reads TGTGCCACCTGGGACAGGCAGGGACCTGGCTATAAGAAACTCTTT. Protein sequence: CATWDRQGPGYKKLF.

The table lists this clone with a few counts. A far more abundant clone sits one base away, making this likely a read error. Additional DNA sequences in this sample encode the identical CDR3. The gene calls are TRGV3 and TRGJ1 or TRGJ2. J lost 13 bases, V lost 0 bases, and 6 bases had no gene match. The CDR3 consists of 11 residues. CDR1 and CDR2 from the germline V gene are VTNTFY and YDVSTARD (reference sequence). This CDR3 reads CATWDRPVKLF. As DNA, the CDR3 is TGTGCCACCTGGGACAGGCCGGTTAAACTCTTT.

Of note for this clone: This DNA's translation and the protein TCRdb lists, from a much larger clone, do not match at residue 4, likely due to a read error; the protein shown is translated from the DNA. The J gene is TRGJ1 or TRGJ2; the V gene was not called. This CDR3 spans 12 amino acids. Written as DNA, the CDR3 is TGTGCCACCTTTGACAGGCCCTATAAGAAACTCTTT. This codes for CATFDRPYKKLF.

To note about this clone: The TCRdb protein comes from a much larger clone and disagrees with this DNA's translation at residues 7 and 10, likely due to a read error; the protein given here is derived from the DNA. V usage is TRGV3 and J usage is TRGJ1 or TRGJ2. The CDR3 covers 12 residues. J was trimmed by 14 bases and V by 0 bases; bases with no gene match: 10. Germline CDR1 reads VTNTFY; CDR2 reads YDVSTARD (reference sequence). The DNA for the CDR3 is TGTGCCACCTGGGACAGGCAGTTCGAGGAACTCTTT. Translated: CATWDRQFEELF.

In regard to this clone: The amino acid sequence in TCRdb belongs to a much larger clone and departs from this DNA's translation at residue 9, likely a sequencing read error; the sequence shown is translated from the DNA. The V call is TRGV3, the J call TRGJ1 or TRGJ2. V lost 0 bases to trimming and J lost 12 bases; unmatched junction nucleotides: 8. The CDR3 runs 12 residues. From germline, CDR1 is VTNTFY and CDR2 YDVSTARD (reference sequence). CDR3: CATWDRPFGKLF. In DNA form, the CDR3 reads TGTGCCACCTGGGACAGGCCGTTCGGGAAACTCTTT.

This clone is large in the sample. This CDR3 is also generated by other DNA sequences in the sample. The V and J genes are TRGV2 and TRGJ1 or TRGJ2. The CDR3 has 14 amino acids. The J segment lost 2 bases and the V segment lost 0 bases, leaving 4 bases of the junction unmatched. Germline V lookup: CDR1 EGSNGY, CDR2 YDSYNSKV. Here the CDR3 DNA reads TGTGCCACCTGGGACGGGCCTCATTATTATAAGAAACTCTTT. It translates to CATWDGPHYYKKLF.

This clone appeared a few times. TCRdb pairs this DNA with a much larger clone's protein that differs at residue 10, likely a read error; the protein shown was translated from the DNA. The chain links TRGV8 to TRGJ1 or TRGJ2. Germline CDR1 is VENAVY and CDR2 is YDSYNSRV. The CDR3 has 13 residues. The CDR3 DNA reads TGTGCCACCTGGGACCTAAATTATTATAGGAAACTCTTT. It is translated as CATWDLNYYRKLF.

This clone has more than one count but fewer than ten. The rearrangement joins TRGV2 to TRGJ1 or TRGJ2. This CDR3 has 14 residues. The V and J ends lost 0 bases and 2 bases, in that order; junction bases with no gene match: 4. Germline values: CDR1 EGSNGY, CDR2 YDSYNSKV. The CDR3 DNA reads TGTGCCACCTGGGACGGGCATTATTATTATAAGAAACTCTTT. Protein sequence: CATWDGHYYYKKLF.

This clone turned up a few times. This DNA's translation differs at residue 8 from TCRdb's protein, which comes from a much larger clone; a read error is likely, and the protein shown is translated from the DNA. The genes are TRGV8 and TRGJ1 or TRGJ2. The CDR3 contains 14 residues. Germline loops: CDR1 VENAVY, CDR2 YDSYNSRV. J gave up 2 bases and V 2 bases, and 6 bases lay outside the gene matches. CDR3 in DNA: TGTGCCACCTGGGATATTGAGGATTATTATAAGAAACTCTTT. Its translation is CATWDIEDYYKKLF.

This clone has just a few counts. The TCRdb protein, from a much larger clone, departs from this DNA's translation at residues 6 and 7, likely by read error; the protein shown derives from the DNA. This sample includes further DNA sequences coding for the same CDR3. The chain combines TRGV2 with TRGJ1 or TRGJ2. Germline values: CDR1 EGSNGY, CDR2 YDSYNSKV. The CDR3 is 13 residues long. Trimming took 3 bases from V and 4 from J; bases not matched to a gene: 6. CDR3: CATWDWAYYKKLF. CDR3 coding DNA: TGTGCCACCTGGGACTGGGCGTATTATAAGAAACTCTTT.

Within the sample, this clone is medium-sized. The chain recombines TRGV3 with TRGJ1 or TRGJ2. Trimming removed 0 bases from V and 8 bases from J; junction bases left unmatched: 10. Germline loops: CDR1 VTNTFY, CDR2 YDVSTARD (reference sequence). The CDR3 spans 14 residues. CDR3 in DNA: TGTGCCACCTGGGACAGGTACGAAAGGGATAAGAAACTCTTT. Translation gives CATWDRYERDKKLF.

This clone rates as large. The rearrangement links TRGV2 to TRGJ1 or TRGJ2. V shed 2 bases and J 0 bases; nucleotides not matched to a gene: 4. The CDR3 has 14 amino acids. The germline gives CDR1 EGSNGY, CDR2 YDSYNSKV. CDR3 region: CATWDDTNYYKKLF. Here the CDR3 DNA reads TGTGCCACCTGGGACGATACGAATTATTATAAGAAACTCTTT.

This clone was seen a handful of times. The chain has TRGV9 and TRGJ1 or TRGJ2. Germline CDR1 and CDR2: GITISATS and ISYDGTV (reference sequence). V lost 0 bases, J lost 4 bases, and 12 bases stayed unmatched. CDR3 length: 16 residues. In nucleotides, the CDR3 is TGTGCCTTGTGGGAGGTGCGAAGTGCTTGGTATTATAAGAAACTCTTT. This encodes CALWEVRSAWYYKKLF.

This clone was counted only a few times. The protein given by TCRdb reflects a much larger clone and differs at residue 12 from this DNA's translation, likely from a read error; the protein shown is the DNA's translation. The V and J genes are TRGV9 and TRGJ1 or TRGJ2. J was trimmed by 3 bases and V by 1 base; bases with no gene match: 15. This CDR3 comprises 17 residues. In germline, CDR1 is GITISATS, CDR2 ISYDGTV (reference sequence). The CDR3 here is CALWEVDTQEFYYKKLF. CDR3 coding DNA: TGTGCCTTGTGGGAGGTCGATACACAAGAGTTTTATTATAAGAAACTCTTT.

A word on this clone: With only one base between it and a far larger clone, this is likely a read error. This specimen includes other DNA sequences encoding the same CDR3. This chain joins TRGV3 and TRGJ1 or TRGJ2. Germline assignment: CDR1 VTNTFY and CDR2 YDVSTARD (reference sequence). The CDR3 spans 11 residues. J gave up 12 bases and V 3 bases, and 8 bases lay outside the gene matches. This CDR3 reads CATWDRPVKLF. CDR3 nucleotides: TGTGCCACCTGGGACCGGCCGGTGAAACTCTTT.

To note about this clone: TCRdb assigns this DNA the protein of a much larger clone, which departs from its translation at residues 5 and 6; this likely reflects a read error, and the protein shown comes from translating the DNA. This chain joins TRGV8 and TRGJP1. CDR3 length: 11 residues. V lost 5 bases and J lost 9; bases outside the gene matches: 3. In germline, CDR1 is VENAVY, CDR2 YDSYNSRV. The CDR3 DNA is TGTGCCACCTGGGTGAGTTGGTTCAAGATATTT. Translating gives CATWVSWFKIF.